This T cell receptor beta chain emerged from a study of technical replicates of blood from several donors. Clones were read by immunoSEQ multiplex PCR, and TCRdb kept only the in-frame ones, dropping some. Among approximately 50,000 clones, around 94% were seen once, and the ten largest hold roughly 0.22%. Germline assignment: CDR1 SEHNR and CDR2 FQNEAQ (reference sequence). This CDR3 contains 15 residues. V was trimmed by 5 bases and J by 0 bases, leaving 14 bases between them. Sequencing used T cells isolated from PBMCs. This TCR was sampled from a human donor in good health. The chain links TRBV7-9 to TRBJ2-7; D is possibly TRBD2 (5 bases). The CDR3 bases are TGTGCCAGCAGCCCCGGGAAGCTAAGCTCCTACGAGCAGTACTTC. Translated, it gives CASSPGKLSSYEQYF.